Sequencing of this T cell receptor beta chain was carried out in a study of Tregs in tolerant kidney transplant recipients. The study, taken as a whole, reports: Validation in larger populations is needed because few patients were studied.

The sample holds a few counts of this clone. Its target is not known. Some clones are missing from TCRdb's copy, which holds only in-frame ones; the method was immunoSEQ multiplex PCR. The sample has more than 1,000 clones; around 45% are singletons. The CDR3 loop spans 16 amino acids. CDR1 SGHVT and CDR2 SQSDAQ come from the germline V gene. Between the trimmed V and J ends, which lost 5 bases and 0 bases, there was a span of 13 bases. The clonotype was recovered from a human donor in good health. The sequencing input was Tregs from blood cultured with allogeneic cells. The chain couples TRBV7-4 to TRBJ2-2; a weak D match, TRBD2 (6 bases). In nucleotides, the CDR3 is TGTGCCAGCAGCCTCTCTAGCGTACCGAACACCGGGGAGCTGTTTTTT. It is translated as CASSLSSVPNTGELFF.